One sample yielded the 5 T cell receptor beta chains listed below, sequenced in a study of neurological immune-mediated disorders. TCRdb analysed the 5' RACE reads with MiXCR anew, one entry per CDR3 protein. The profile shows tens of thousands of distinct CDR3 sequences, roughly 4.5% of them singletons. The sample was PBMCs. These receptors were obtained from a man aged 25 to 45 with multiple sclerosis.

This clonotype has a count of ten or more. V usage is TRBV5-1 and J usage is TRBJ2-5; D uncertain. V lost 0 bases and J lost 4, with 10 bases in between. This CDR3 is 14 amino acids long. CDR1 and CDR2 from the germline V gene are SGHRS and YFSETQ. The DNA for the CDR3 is TGCGCCAGCAGCTTGGGGCCCGGTGGAGAGACCCAGTACTTC. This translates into CASSLGPGGETQYF.

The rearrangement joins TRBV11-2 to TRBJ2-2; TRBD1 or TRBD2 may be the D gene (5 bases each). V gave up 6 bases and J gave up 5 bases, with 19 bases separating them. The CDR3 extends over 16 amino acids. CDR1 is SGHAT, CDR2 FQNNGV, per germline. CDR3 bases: TGTGCCAGCAGAAAACTAAGGGGACGGACTACCGGGGAGCTGTTTTTT. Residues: CASRKLRGRTTGELFF.

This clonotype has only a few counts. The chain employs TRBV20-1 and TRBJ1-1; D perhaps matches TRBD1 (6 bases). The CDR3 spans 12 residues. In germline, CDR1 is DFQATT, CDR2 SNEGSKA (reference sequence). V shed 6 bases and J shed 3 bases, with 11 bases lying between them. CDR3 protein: CSAPHRDTEAFF. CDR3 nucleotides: TGCAGTGCGCCCCACAGGGACACTGAAGCTTTCTTT.

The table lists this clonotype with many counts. As DNA, the CDR3 is TGTGCCAGCAGCCCCAGGCGGGACTATAACTATGGCTACACCTTC. Amino acid sequence: CASSPRRDYNYGYTF. V is TRBV12-3 or TRBV12-4 and J is TRBJ1-2; weak D call: TRBD1 (5 bases). The CDR3 consists of 15 residues. The V end was cut by 6 bases, the J end by 1 base, with 15 bases between.

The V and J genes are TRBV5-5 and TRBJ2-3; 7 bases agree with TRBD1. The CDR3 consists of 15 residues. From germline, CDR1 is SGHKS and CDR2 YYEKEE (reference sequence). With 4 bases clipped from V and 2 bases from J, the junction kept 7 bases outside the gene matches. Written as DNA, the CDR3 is TGTGCCAGCAGCCTGGGACAGATGATCACAGATACGCAGTATTTT. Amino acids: CASSLGQMITDTQYF.